This T cell receptor beta chain appears in the sequencing data of a study of blood T cell repertoires in COVID-19. Turning to the study itself: Sample material is recorded as cDNA or gDNA derived from T cells, B-cell-depleted T cells, or PBMCs.

Under the authors' procedure: The assay estimated nucleated cells by amplifying reference gene primers. Libraries were prepared by immunoSEQ multiplex PCR; TCRdb keeps only in-frame clonotypes and omits some of them. V and J calls and clone size are those listed in that table; D and trimming were worked out from the DNA. The sample consists of 81,000 or so clones, about 89% of them appearing once. Sequencing was performed on peripheral blood. The clonotype was recovered from a man in his sixties or seventies with active or convalescent COVID-19.

In DNA, the CDR3 is TGTGCCAGCAGTTTCCGCCTAGACCGGGTCTCCTACGAGCAGTACTTC. As protein: CASSFRLDRVSYEQYF. The chain uses TRBV6-2 or TRBV6-3 and TRBJ2-7; D gene uncertain. The CDR3 runs to 16 residues. Trimming took off 4 bases at V and 0 bases at J, with 16 bases between the two ends. The germline V gene has CDR1 MNHEY and CDR2 SVGEGT.